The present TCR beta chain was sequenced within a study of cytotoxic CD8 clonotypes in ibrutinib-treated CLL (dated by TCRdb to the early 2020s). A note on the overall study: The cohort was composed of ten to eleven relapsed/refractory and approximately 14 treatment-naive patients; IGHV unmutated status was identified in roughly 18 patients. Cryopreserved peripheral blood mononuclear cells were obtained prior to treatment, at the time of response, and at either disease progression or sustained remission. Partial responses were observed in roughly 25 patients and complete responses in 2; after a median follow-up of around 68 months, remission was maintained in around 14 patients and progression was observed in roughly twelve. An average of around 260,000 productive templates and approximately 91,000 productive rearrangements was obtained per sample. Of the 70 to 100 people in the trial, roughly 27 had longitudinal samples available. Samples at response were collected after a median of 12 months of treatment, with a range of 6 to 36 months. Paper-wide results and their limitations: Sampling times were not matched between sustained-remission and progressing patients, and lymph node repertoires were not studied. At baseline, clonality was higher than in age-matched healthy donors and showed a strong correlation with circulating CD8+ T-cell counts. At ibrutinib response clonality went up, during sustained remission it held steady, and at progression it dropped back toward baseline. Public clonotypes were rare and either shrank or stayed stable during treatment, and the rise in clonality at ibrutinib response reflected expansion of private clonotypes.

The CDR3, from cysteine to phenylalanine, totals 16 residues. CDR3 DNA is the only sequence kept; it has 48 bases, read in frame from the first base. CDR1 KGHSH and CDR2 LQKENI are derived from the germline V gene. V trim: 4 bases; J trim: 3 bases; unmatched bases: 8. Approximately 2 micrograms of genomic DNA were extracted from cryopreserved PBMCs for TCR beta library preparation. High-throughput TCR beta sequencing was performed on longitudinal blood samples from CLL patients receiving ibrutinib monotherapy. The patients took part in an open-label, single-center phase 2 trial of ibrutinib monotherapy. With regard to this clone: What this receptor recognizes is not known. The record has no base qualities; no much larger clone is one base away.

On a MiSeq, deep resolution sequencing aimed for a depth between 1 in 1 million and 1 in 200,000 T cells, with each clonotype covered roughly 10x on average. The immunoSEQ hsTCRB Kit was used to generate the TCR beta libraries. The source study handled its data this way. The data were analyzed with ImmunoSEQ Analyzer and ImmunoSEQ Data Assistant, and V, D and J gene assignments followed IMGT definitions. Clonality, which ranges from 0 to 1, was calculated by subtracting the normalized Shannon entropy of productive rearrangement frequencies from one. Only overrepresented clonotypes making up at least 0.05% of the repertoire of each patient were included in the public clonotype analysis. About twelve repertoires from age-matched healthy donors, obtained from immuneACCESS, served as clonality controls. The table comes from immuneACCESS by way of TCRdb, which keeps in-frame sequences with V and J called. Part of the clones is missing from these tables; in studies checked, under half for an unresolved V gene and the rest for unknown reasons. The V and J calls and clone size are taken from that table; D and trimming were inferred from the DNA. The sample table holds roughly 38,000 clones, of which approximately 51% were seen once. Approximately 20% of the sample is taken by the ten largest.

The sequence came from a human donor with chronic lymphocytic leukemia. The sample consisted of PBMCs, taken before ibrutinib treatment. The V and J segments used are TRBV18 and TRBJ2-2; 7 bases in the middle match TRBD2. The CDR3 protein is CASSLTSEEDTGELFF. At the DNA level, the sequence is TGTGCCAGCTCACTTACTAGCGAAGAGGACACCGGGGAGCTGTTTTTT.